This T cell receptor (beta chain) was captured by sequencing in a study of shared clonotypes between healthy human individuals. Study-level background: Per donor, three plates held CD4 naive cells, three held CD4 memory, two held CD8 naive and one held CD8 memory. Study findings and constraints: Represented diversity (both genetic and exposure-history) was limited by the small number of donors. Across subsets, estimated richness was generally greater for naive than for memory populations. The four-donor shared clonotypes exceeded non-shared clonotypes in generation probability, with non-shared ones scoring lower.

A word on this clone: Its antigen is not identified.

Per germline, CDR1 SGHAT and CDR2 FQNNGV. CDR3 length equals 14 residues. Trimming stripped 3 bases from V and 1 base from J, with 10 bases between. Sequenced by immunoSEQ multiplex PCR; TCRdb stores in-frame clones only, minus some. The table shows fewer than 700,000 clones, with approximately 96% occurring only once. CD45RO-negative, CCR7-positively selected cells formed the naive CD8 fraction, excluding terminally differentiated effector memory CD45RA+ cells. This chain links TRBV11-2 with TRBJ2-7; D uncertain. The sample comprised naive CD8+ T cells sorted from blood. The sequence derives from a woman aged 25 to 45 in good health. This CDR3 reads CASSFPASSYEQYF. The CDR3 region has the DNA TGTGCCAGCAGCTTCCCAGCGTCTTCCTACGAGCAGTACTTC. Using reference TRBV11-2 and TRBJ2-7 for the parts outside the CDR3, the full variable domain is EAGVAQSPRYKIIEKRQSVAFWCNPISGHATLYWYQQILGQGPKLLIQFQNNGVVDDSQLPKDRFSAERLKGVDSTLKIQPAKLEDSAVYLCASSFPASSYEQYFGPGTRLTVT.